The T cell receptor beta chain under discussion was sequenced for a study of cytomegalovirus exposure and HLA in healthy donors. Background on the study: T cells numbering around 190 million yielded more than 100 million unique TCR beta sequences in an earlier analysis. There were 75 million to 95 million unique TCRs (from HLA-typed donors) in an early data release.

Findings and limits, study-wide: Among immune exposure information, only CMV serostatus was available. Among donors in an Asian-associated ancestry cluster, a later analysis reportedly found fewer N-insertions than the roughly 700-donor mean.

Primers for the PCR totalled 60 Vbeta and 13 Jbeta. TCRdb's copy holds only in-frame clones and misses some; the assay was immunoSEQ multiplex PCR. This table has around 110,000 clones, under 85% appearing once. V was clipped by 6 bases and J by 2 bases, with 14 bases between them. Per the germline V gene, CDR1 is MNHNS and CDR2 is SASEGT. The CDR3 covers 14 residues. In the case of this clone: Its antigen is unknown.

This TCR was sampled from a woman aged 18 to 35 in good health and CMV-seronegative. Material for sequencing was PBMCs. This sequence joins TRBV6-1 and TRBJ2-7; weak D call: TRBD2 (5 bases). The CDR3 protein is CASREDWPPYEQYF. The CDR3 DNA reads TGTGCCAGCAGAGAGGACTGGCCCCCCTACGAGCAGTACTTC.